This TCR beta chain was found in a study of CD8 T cells in Susac syndrome. This CDR3 spans 14 amino acids. Germline lookup yields CDR1 DFQATT and CDR2 SNEGSKA (reference sequence). After removal of 2 bases from V and 5 bases from J, the junction contained 8 bases not matched to a gene. An amount of RNA that ranged from about 0.45 to 1 ug was reverse transcribed with random hexamers. A multiplex approach, immunoSEQ multiplex PCR, amplified TCR beta CDR3 across 54 Vbeta and 13 Jbeta. TCRdb reprocessed the immunoSEQ multiplex PCR reads via MiXCR and lists one record per CDR3 protein. The sample has more than 90,000 distinct CDR3 sequences, 85% to 95% seen once; the top ten hold 0.093%. CD8+ and CD4+ T cells from blood underwent TCR beta sequencing, which was carried out in a high-throughput format. Negative magnetic isolation gave CD8+ and CD4+ cells; FACS enriched CD8+ TEMRA.

Material for sequencing was CD4+ T cells from PBMCs. This chain links TRBV20-1 with TRBJ2-5; TRBD2 agrees at 7 bases. This clonotype was sampled from a human donor with multiple sclerosis. The CDR3 bases are TGCAGTGCTAGAAGGTGGGAGGGGCAGGAGACCCAGTACTTC. Translating gives CSARRWEGQETQYF.